A single T cell receptor beta chain is shown here with its context. It lacks a known antigen. Base-call qualities are not available, and no considerably larger clone is one nucleotide away. This entry is derived from a study of CD8+ T cells in alopecia areata (dated by TCRdb to 2017 to 2018). Concerning the study at large: Treated patients were enrolled in an open-label pilot trial of oral tofacitinib at 5 to 10 mg twice daily for moderate-to-severe alopecia areata. Tofacitinib was administered for 6 to 18 months, and 6 months of follow-up off drug were then conducted to assess delayed response and recurrence. In treated patients, disease severity was measured using the SALT score, which gives the percentage of scalp surface area affected. The study used high-throughput TCRbeta sequencing to examine T cell clonal expansion in alopecia areata, in both the C3H/HeJ mouse model and human patients. In humans, TCRbeta sequencing was performed on scalp tissue and on sorted CD4+ and CD8+ peripheral blood T cells from healthy controls and from patients with patchy or totalis/universalis alopecia areata. Biopsies were taken from tofacitinib-treated patients at baseline and again at 4 and 24 weeks into treatment, and several of those patients also had a later scalp biopsy. Scalp clonality was compared among normal scalp (n=4), patchy alopecia areata scalp (n=8), and alopecia totalis/universalis scalp (n=8). RNA came from the PAXgene miRNA kit for fixed scalp, the miRNeasy kit for PBMCs, and the RNeasy kit for mouse skin. TCRbeta CDR3 regions were amplified by immunoSEQ multiplex PCR with 35 Vbeta forward and 13 Jbeta reverse primers. Study-level results and caveats: Tofacitinib significantly decreased scalp clonality and the number of expanded CD8+ clones among the top 100 scalp clones. Compared with normal scalp, lesional scalp had higher clonality and more expanded CD8+ clones, particularly in alopecia totalis/universalis, a pattern that suggests antigenic drive. During tofacitinib treatment, many expanded lesional clones stuck around in both scalp and blood, and this persistence may partly explain why relapse happens after treatment is stopped. Shared TCR sequences between patients were less evident than in mice, which may be partly attributable to HLA diversity in the patient population. The treated cohort was small, with a single nonresponder, so links between baseline CD8+ expansion and response need larger studies. Unlike mouse skin, which is dominated by gammadelta T cells, normal human skin has resident alphabeta T cells that are also sequenced, and this complicates analysis of the scalp TCR repertoire.

From the germline V gene (reference sequence), CDR1 is MNHEY and CDR2 is SMNVEV. V was cut back by 2 bases and J by 7 bases, leaving a gap of 11 bases between them. The CDR3 has 13 amino acids, counting the end cysteine and phenylalanine. The read is trimmed to its CDR3 DNA, 39 bases read in frame from base 1. Libraries were built with the immunoSEQ multiplex PCR assay. For TCR sequencing, RNA was extracted from every sample and reverse transcribed into cDNA to serve as template. First-strand cDNA was synthesized using SuperScript III with a 2:1 mix of oligo-dT and random hexamers. A synthetic immune receptor repertoire was used to measure amplification bias, and any remaining bias was corrected computationally. Under the source paper's analysis protocol: After raw reads were preprocessed to remove errors, the CDR3 was defined following IMGT conventions as running from the conserved cysteine to phenylalanine. Clonality was computed by normalizing Shannon entropy by log2 of the number of productive unique TCRs and subtracting the result from 1. Whether scalp clones were CD4 or CD8 was inferred by matching scalp TCRbeta sequences against CD4 and CD8 repertoires sorted from blood. As stored in TCRdb, this immuneACCESS dataset retains in-frame rearrangements with V and J assigned. A fraction of the clones does not appear; measured against another copy, unresolved V genes explain less than half of the discrepancy, and the remainder lacks a known reason. From that table come the V and J calls and clone size; the DNA was used to work out D and trimming. The sample has about 180,000 clones on record, 51% of them singletons. Clones ranked in the top ten supply 10% of the sample.

The treatment or condition label on this specimen signifies: oral pan-JAK inhibitor, 5-10 mg twice daily. Lesional scalp punch biopsies and peripheral blood were obtained from alopecia areata patients. PBMCs were isolated by density centrifugation and stained for CD3, CD4 and CD8, and CD4+ and CD8+ T cells were sorted on a FACSAria. This sequence was found in a human donor with alopecia areata. Recombination connected TRBV27 to TRBJ1-2, and the D gene may be TRBD1, 5 bases matching. The sample here was CD8+ T cells sorted from blood, taken around week 53, from a patient treated with tofacitinib. The nucleotide sequence is TGTGCCAGCAGTTTAAGGGGAGTAGGTGGCTACACCTTC. Its protein product is CASSLRGVGGYTF.